Listed below are T cell receptor beta chains from one sample, sequenced in a study of T-cell reconstitution after alpha-beta-depleted transplantation in children. TCRdb analysed the PCR reads with MiXCR anew, one entry per CDR3 protein. The data hold approximately 980,000 distinct CDR3 sequences, with around 30% observed a single time. This material consisted of PBMCs, mostly from graft donor cells, taken 360 days after TCRalphabeta/CD19-depleted stem cell transplant. The receptors here all came from a boy younger than two who had a stem cell transplant for SCID, so the T cells may come from the graft donor. Both conserved end residues are part of each CDR3. A D gene is named only where the DNA matches it firmly. A row's size may be missing; if present it is once, few, many or a size class.

D,V,J,size,CDR3,DNA
TRBD2,TRBV6-5,TRBJ2-5,NA,CASSYFRGGRGTQYF,TGTGCCAGCAGTTACTTTCGGGGGGGCCGGGGGACCCAGTACTTC
NA,TRBV12-3/TRBV12-4,TRBJ2-3,NA,CASSLGTGRDTQYF,TGTGCCAGCAGTTTGGGGACTGGGAGAGATACGCAGTATTTT
NA,TRBV6-4,TRBJ2-3,NA,CASSEHRGTDTQYF,TGTGCCAGCAGTGAGCACAGGGGCACAGATACGCAGTATTTT
NA,TRBV20-1,TRBJ2-2,NA,CSARTSGTGELFF,TGCAGTGCTAGGACCTCAGGCACCGGGGAGCTGTTTTTT
NA,TRBV18,TRBJ2-2,NA,CASSPTRENTGELFF,TGTGCCAGCTCACCGACTCGAGAGAACACCGGGGAGCTGTTTTTT
NA,TRBV7-9,TRBJ1-2,few,CASSLAQGPRGGYTF,TGTGCCAGCAGCTTAGCCCAAGGGCCCCGGGGCGGCTACACCTTC
NA,TRBV15,TRBJ2-2,NA,CATTRGTGELFF,TGTGCCACCACCAGGGGAACCGGGGAGCTGTTTTTT
NA,TRBV2,TRBJ2-2,many,CASTWRAAFELFF,TGTGCCAGCACCTGGAGGGCCGCTTTTGAGCTGTTTTTT
NA,TRBV5-1,TRBJ2-5,few,CASSLHGRLETQYF,TGCGCCAGCAGCTTGCACGGTCGCCTCGAGACCCAGTACTTC
TRBD2,TRBV6-5,TRBJ2-1,few,CASSYGIAGGSLNEQFF,TGTGCCAGCAGTTACGGAATAGCGGGGGGGAGTCTCAATGAGCAGTTCTTC
NA,TRBV30,TRBJ2-1,NA,CAWSVLGVRGNEQFF,TGTGCCTGGAGTGTCTTGGGGGTTCGAGGCAATGAGCAGTTCTTC
NA,TRBV7-2,TRBJ2-7,NA,CASSLRSDRYEQYF,TGTGCCAGCAGCTTGCGTAGTGATAGATACGAGCAGTACTTC
TRBD1,TRBV29-1,TRBJ2-3,NA,CSVGQGGDTQYF,TGCAGCGTCGGACAGGGGGGAGATACGCAGTATTTT
NA,TRBV11-1,TRBJ2-2,few,CASSLLLGKGPNTGELFF,TGTGCCAGCAGCTTATTATTGGGGAAAGGACCGAACACCGGGGAGCTGTTTTTT
NA,TRBV6-2/TRBV6-3,TRBJ2-6,NA,CASNKGFSGANVLTF,TGTGCCAGTAACAAGGGCTTCTCTGGGGCCAACGTCCTGACTTTC
NA,TRBV20-1,TRBJ1-5,many,CSASQRVSNQPQHF,TGCAGTGCTTCTCAGCGAGTTAGCAATCAGCCCCAGCATTTT
TRBD2,TRBV20-1,TRBJ2-1,NA,CSAGVIARGGHNEQFF,TGCAGTGCGGGCGTGATAGCGCGGGGGGGCCACAATGAGCAGTTCTTC
NA,TRBV4-3,TRBJ1-3,NA,CASSQSRGDTIYF,TGCGCCAGCAGCCAATCTAGGGGGGACACCATATATTTT
NA,TRBV28,TRBJ1-3,few,CASSRLSAETGTIYF,TGTGCCAGCAGCCGCTTATCGGCAGAAACGGGCACCATATATTTT
NA,TRBV6-1,TRBJ1-2,few,CASAAGSSYGYTF,TGTGCCAGCGCCGCTGGGAGCTCCTATGGCTACACCTTC
TRBD2,TRBV12-3/TRBV12-4,TRBJ2-2,few,CASSSLRLAGTGELFF,TGTGCCAGCAGCTCTCTAAGACTAGCCGGCACCGGGGAGCTGTTTTTT
TRBD1,TRBV5-6,TRBJ2-3,few,CASGQGPDTQYF,TGTGCCAGCGGACAGGGCCCAGATACGCAGTATTTT
NA,TRBV4-1,TRBJ1-1,few,CASSQKDDTRRLMNTEAFF,TGCGCCAGCAGCCAGAAAGATGACACTCGTCGCCTGATGAACACTGAAGCTTTCTTT
TRBD2,TRBV15,TRBJ2-7,NA,CATSRVDLWTSGGAEGYEQYF,TGTGCCACCAGCAGAGTAGACCTCTGGACTAGCGGGGGGGCCGAGGGCTACGAGCAGTACTTC
NA,TRBV12-3/TRBV12-4,TRBJ2-2,many,CASRVQSPGELFF,TGTGCCAGCAGGGTTCAATCCCCCGGGGAGCTGTTTTTT
TRBD1,TRBV10-1,TRBJ2-1,NA,CASSPLDRDDEQFF,TGCGCCAGCAGTCCCCTGGACAGGGATGATGAGCAGTTCTTC
TRBD2,TRBV20-1,TRBJ2-5,NA,CSSNPGLASKETQYF,TGCAGTTCCAACCCGGGACTAGCGAGCAAAGAGACCCAGTACTTC
NA,TRBV20-1,TRBJ2-5,once,CSARASYRQETQYF,TGCAGTGCTAGAGCCTCGTATAGGCAGGAGACCCAGTACTTC
NA,TRBV5-1,TRBJ2-7,few,CASSPAPDLPYEQYF,TGCGCCAGCAGCCCGGCGCCCGATCTCCCCTACGAGCAGTACTTC
NA,TRBV5-1,TRBJ2-3,NA,CASSLHYWTTPSTDTQYF,TGCGCCAGCAGCTTACACTACTGGACTACGCCAAGCACAGATACGCAGTATTTT
NA,TRBV7-2,TRBJ2-1,NA,CASSLLTMIGGWNEQFF,TGTGCCAGCAGCTTACTCACGATGATCGGGGGTTGGAATGAGCAGTTCTTC
NA,TRBV6-5,TRBJ2-7,few,CASSYFRGYEQYF,TGTGCCAGCAGTTACTTCAGGGGCTACGAGCAGTACTTC
NA,TRBV19,TRBJ1-6,NA,CASSHGQLNSPLHF,TGTGCCAGTAGCCATGGACAGTTAAATTCACCCCTCCACTTT
TRBD2,TRBV10-3,TRBJ2-1,NA,CAISYGGTSGYNEQFF,TGTGCCATCTCATATGGGGGGACTAGCGGATACAATGAGCAGTTCTTC
NA,TRBV29-1,TRBJ1-2,many,CSVRGAGNYGYTF,TGCAGCGTACGAGGGGCCGGTAACTATGGCTACACCTTC
TRBD1,TRBV7-9,TRBJ1-1,NA,CASSLPGQGAFF,TGTGCCAGCAGCTTGCCGGGACAGGGAGCTTTCTTT
NA,TRBV11-2,TRBJ2-7,once,CASSSLPSDWEGLNEQYF,TGTGCCAGCAGCTCGCTCCCGTCAGACTGGGAAGGGTTAAACGAGCAGTACTTC
NA,TRBV2,TRBJ1-1,NA,CASSRGTNTEAFF,TGTGCCAGCAGTCGGGGAACTAACACTGAAGCTTTCTTT
TRBD2,TRBV4-1,TRBJ2-7,NA,CASSQVASGGAYEQYF,TGCGCCAGCAGCCAAGTTGCTAGCGGGGGGGCCTACGAGCAGTACTTC
TRBD1,TRBV29-1,TRBJ2-1,NA,CSGRDRGRNEQFF,TGCAGCGGGAGGGACAGGGGACGCAATGAGCAGTTCTTC
NA,TRBV20-1,TRBJ1-5,few,CSGRGSSNQPQHF,TGCAGTGGGAGAGGCAGTAGCAATCAGCCCCAGCATTTT
NA,TRBV24-1,TRBJ2-1,many,CATSDPGQRGEQFF,TGTGCCACCAGTGATCCGGGCCAACGCGGTGAGCAGTTCTTC
NA,TRBV18,TRBJ1-1,NA,CASSPGRRRTEAFF,TGTGCCAGCTCACCAGGGAGACGGAGGACTGAAGCTTTCTTT
NA,TRBV7-8,TRBJ2-7,NA,CASTQGEDYEQYF,TGTGCCAGCACCCAGGGGGAGGACTACGAGCAGTACTTC